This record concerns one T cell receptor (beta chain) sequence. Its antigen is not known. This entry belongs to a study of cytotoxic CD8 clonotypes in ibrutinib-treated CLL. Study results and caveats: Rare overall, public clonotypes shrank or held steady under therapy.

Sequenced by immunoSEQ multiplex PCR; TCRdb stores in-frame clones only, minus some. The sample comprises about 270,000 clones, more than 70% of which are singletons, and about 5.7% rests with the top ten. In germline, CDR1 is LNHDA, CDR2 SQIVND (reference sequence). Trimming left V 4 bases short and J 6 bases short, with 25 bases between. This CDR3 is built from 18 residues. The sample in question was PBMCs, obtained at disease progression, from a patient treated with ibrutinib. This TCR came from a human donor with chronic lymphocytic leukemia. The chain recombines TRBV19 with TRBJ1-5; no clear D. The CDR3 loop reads CASSTRRQLSLSVQPQHF. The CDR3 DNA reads TGTGCCAGTAGTACCCGGAGGCAGCTCTCTCTTAGCGTTCAGCCCCAGCATTTT.